This T cell receptor beta chain emerged from a study of T cell repertoires in cytomegalovirus infection. Study-level findings and limits: CMV carriers with the relevant HLA were identified by cumulative public TCR beta family frequency. HLA-C-restricted CMV clonotypes gave the most frequent clonotype in two of eight donors.

As concerns this clonotype: Its antigen remains unknown.

There are 14 residues in the CDR3. Trimming took 2 bases from V and 5 from J; bases not matched to a gene: 6. Germline assignment: CDR1 MNHEY and CDR2 SMNVEV (reference sequence). TCRdb called the reads again in MiXCR, with one record for every CDR3 protein. The top ten hold 15% to 20% of the sample, which has about 230,000 distinct CDR3 sequences, roughly 22% seen once. The chain employs TRBV27 and TRBJ2-7; TRBD1 matches 7 bases. Input material: CD8+ T cells from PBMCs. This receptor was obtained from a human donor in good health (CMV status not recorded). Some clones in this sample may be carry-over from other donors' samples. This chain's CDR3 is CASSLAGGSHEQYF. In DNA, the CDR3 is TGTGCCAGCAGTTTAGCAGGGGGAAGCCACGAGCAGTACTTC.